This T cell receptor beta chain was profiled in a study of blood T cell repertoires in COVID-19. The wider study: COVID-19 samples from acute and convalescent phases originated in the United States, Italy and Spain. The analysed material was cDNA or gDNA that came from T cells, B-cell-depleted T cells, or PBMCs.

In the source study's methods: Reference gene primer amplification gave estimated nucleated cell counts. TCRdb's copy holds only in-frame clones and misses some; the assay was immunoSEQ multiplex PCR. Clone size and V and J calls were adopted from that table, with D and trimming inferred from the DNA. The profile shows about 280,000 clones, 75% to 90% of them singletons. V was shortened by 2 bases and J by 3 bases, with 5 bases between the two germline ends. The CDR3 totals 12 residues. Germline CDR1 is LNHDA and CDR2 is SQIVND (reference sequence). Sequencing used peripheral blood. The clonotype comes from a man aged 50-60 years with acute or convalescent COVID-19. The chain has TRBV19 and TRBJ2-7; D not resolved. The CDR3 here is CASSISGYEQYF. DNA of the CDR3: TGTGCCAGTAGTATATCCGGCTACGAGCAGTACTTC.